This T cell receptor beta chain derives from a study of T-cell memory formation after mild COVID-19. Trimming took 6 bases from V and 7 from J, leaving 7 bases between them. CDR1 and CDR2 from the germline V gene are MGHDK and SYGVNS. The CDR3 is 10 amino acids. Each CDR3 protein gets one entry after TCRdb re-called the 5' RACE reads with MiXCR. Of 250,000 or so distinct CDR3 sequences listed, approximately 19% are singletons. Sequencing was carried out using PBMCs or a T cell subset sorted from them (not recorded which). J is TRBJ2-7 and V is TRBV25-1; D is uncertain. This sequence originates from a man aged 18 to 35 who had mild COVID-19 (a few samples of this study predate the infection). Cell type and time point are not known. CDR3 amino acids: CASRPGEQYF. The CDR3 DNA follows: TGTGCCAGCAGGCCGGGTGAGCAGTACTTC.